The 25 T cell receptor beta chains below all came from one sample that was sequenced in a study of spatial heterogeneity in lung cancer. Time point denoted: sample taken at primary tumor resection. Whole RNA was taken from tumor, nontumor lung or frozen PBMC; it was then sequenced unsorted. Each CDR3 protein gets one entry after TCRdb re-called the 5' RACE reads with MiXCR. In the table there are under 75,000 distinct CDR3 sequences, 10% to 15% of which are singletons. The sequenced sample was PBMCs, obtained at surgery. Receptors were obtained from a male donor with early-stage non-small cell lung cancer.

This chain links TRBV6-5 with TRBJ2-3; 11 bases line up with TRBD2. Germline V gene data show CDR1 as MNHEY and CDR2 as SVGAGI. The CDR3 sequence is 17 residues long. V lost 6 bases and J lost 0; bases outside the gene matches: 8. The CDR3 sequence is CASRLGLAVTSTDTQYF. The CDR3, as DNA: TGTGCCAGCAGGCTGGGACTAGCGGTTACTAGCACAGATACGCAGTATTTT.

There are many counts of this clonotype. This sequence joins TRBV24-1 and TRBJ2-3, with 12 bases that match TRBD2. The CDR3 has 18 residues. Germline loops: CDR1 KGHDR, CDR2 SFDVKD. Unmatched junction bases numbered 9, after V lost 4 bases and J lost 2 bases. CDR3 coding DNA: TGTGCCACCAGTGACCCCTTTCCTAGCGGGAGGGACACAGATACGCAGTATTTT. Encoded protein: CATSDPFPSGRDTDTQYF.

The chain is built from TRBV20-1 and TRBJ1-4; 9 nucleotides align to TRBD1. There are 16 residues in the CDR3. CDR1 and CDR2 from the germline V gene are DFQATT and SNEGSKA (reference sequence). V gave up 6 bases and J gave up 5 bases; unmatched junction bases: 13. The CDR3 nucleotides read TGCAGTGCAATAGGGACAGGGACGCCCCAGAATGAAAAACTGTTTTTT. Protein: CSAIGTGTPQNEKLFF.

This chain connects TRBV9 to TRBJ2-3, with 8 bases lining up with TRBD2. The trim removed 4 bases at V and 3 bases at J, leaving 4 bases unmatched. The CDR3 has 14 residues. Germline CDR1 reads SGDLS; CDR2 reads YYNGEE. CDR3 nucleotides: TGTGCCAGCAGCCCGGGACTAGATACAGATACGCAGTATTTT. Translation gives CASSPGLDTDTQYF.

This clonotype was recorded at least ten times. The V gene is TRBV9, the J gene TRBJ2-1; D is unresolved. Trimming took off 1 base at V and 9 bases at J, with 17 bases between the two ends. Germline V gene sequence: CDR1 SGDLS, CDR2 YYNGEE. The CDR3 is 15 amino acids. The CDR3, as DNA: TGTGCCAGCAGCGTATTCGCCTCTGAAGTGGGTGAGCAGTTCTTC. Translated, it gives CASSVFASEVGEQFF.

The CDR3 DNA is TGTGCCAGCAGCCCGGAAGGACAAAACTACGAGCAGTACTTC. Translated, it gives CASSPEGQNYEQYF. The chain employs TRBV13 and TRBJ2-7; weak D call: TRBD1 (5 bases). This CDR3 comprises 14 residues. Germline CDR1 PRHDT, CDR2 FYEKMQ (reference sequence). Deletions cut 5 bases from V and 3 bases from J, with 14 bases between.

This clonotype was picked up one time. V usage is TRBV20-1 and J usage is TRBJ2-1, with a tentative D call TRBD2 (5 bases). Deletions cut 0 bases from V and 2 bases from J, with 14 bases between. This CDR3 region has 16 residues. CDR1 and CDR2 from the germline V gene are DFQATT and SNEGSKA (reference sequence). In DNA form, the CDR3 reads TGCAGTGCTAGAGACCCCCGAGGGAGACCCTACAATGAGCAGTTCTTC. Amino acids: CSARDPRGRPYNEQFF.

In its sample, this clonotype was seen many times. CDR3 sequence: CASSPDSPGAQGYTF. CDR3 DNA: TGTGCCAGCTCACCAGACTCACCTGGGGCGCAAGGCTACACCTTC. This chain joins TRBV18 and TRBJ1-2; D may be TRBD1 (5 bases). The germline gives CDR1 KGHSH, CDR2 LQKENI. V shed 2 bases and J shed 8 bases, with 18 bases lying between them. This CDR3 comprises 15 residues.

This clonotype was seen ten or more times. This chain joins TRBV4-2 and TRBJ2-2, with a possible D match to TRBD2 (6 bases). CDR1 is LGHNA, CDR2 YNFKEQ, per germline. V was pared by 6 bases and J by 7 bases, with 21 bases between. This CDR3 is 16 amino acids long. The CDR3 sequence is CASRESSGVSVGELFF. The CDR3, as DNA: TGTGCCAGCAGAGAGAGCTCGGGGGTTTCGGTCGGGGAGCTGTTTTTT.

This chain links TRBV29-1 with TRBJ2-3, with 7 bases lining up with TRBD2. CDR3 length equals 13 residues. Germline CDR1 is SQVTM and CDR2 is ANQGSEA. The V and J ends lost 6 bases and 2 bases, in that order; junction bases with no gene match: 5. As DNA, the CDR3 is TGCAGCGTAACTAGCGACCTCACAGATACGCAGTATTTT. Translated: CSVTSDLTDTQYF.

This clonotype was seen ten or more times. The gene calls are TRBV29-1 and TRBJ2-7; 8 bases fit TRBD2. This CDR3 region has 12 residues. V trimming: 6 bases; J trimming: 3 bases; junction bases outside the gene matches: 4. Per the germline V gene, CDR1 is SQVTM and CDR2 is ANQGSEA. The CDR3 spells CSVATSGYEQYF. The CDR3 DNA follows: TGCAGCGTCGCAACTAGCGGCTACGAGCAGTACTTC.

V and J are TRBV11-2 and TRBJ1-1; D ambiguous. The CDR3 covers 11 residues. Germline V gene lookup returns CDR1 SGHAT and CDR2 FQNNGV. V lost 5 bases and J lost 6, with 7 bases in between. The CDR3 sequence: CASSRVAEAFF. The CDR3 DNA reads TGTGCCAGCAGCCGGGTCGCTGAAGCTTTCTTT. The whole variable domain, filled in from reference TRBV11-2 and TRBJ1-1, reads EAGVAQSPRYKIIEKRQSVAFWCNPISGHATLYWYQQILGQGPKLLIQFQNNGVVDDSQLPKDRFSAERLKGVDSTLKIQPAKLEDSAVYLCASSRVAEAFFGQGTRLTVV.

The table lists this clonotype with a few counts. This chain uses TRBV24-1 with TRBJ2-1, with D hard to call. Per the germline V gene, CDR1 is KGHDR and CDR2 is SFDVKD. V lost 6 bases, J lost 0 bases, and 5 bases lay in between. There are 13 residues in the CDR3. Here the CDR3 DNA reads TGTGCCACCAGTCCCGGCTCCTACAATGAGCAGTTCTTC. It codes for CATSPGSYNEQFF.

CDR3 loop: CASSSLPGGGPSTNTGELFF. Here the CDR3 DNA reads TGTGCCAGCAGCTCCCTCCCGGGGGGAGGCCCCTCAACAAACACCGGGGAGCTGTTTTTT. The chain couples TRBV11-2 to TRBJ2-2; 7 positions match TRBD2. Germline V gene lookup returns CDR1 SGHAT and CDR2 FQNNGV. Trimming removed 4 bases from V and 2 bases from J; junction bases left unmatched: 19. CDR3 length equals 20 residues.

This clonotype was observed a handful of times. This chain connects TRBV5-1 to TRBJ2-3; 10 positions agree with TRBD2. J gave up 6 bases and V 2 bases, and 6 bases lay outside the gene matches. Germline V gene sequence: CDR1 SGHRS, CDR2 YFSETQ. The CDR3 is 15 residues long. The CDR3 DNA reads TGCGCCAGCAGCTTATCAAGCGGGAGGGCCGATACGCAGTATTTT. Translated, it gives CASSLSSGRADTQYF.

The sample holds a few counts of this clonotype. The genes are TRBV20-1 and TRBJ1-2; 7 bases match TRBD1. The CDR3 extends over 13 amino acids. The V and J ends lost 4 bases and 8 bases, in that order; junction bases with no gene match: 10. The germline V gene encodes CDR1 DFQATT and CDR2 SNEGSKA (reference sequence). The CDR3 reads CSATDRVVKGYTF. The CDR3 region has the DNA TGCAGTGCTACCGACAGGGTAGTGAAAGGCTACACCTTC.

CDR3 sequence reads: CASSQYLGDNEQFF. The CDR3 coding sequence is TGCGCCAGCAGCCAATACCTCGGGGACAATGAGCAGTTCTTC. The rearrangement joins TRBV4-1 to TRBJ2-1; TRBD2 might be the D (5 bases). CDR3 length equals 14 residues. V gave up 2 bases and J gave up 5 bases, with 10 bases separating them. Germline lookup yields CDR1 MGHRA and CDR2 YSYEKL.

This clonotype was detected ten times or more. One junction end disagrees with the germline gene, perhaps due to a read error. V usage is TRBV7-7 and J usage is TRBJ2-3, with D tentatively TRBD2 (6 bases). The CDR3 is 13 residues long. Germline assignment: CDR1 SSHAT and CDR2 FNYEAQ (reference sequence). Here the CDR3 reads CASSPDPGDAQYF. Written as DNA, the CDR3 is TGTGCTAGCAGCCCGGACCCGGGGGATGCGCAGTATTTT. Full variable domain (remainder filled in from reference TRBV7-7 and TRBJ2-3): GAGVSQSPRYKVTKRGQDVTLRCDPISSHATLYWYQQALGQGPEFLTYFNYEAQPDKSGLPSDRFSAERPEGSISTLTIQRTEQRDSAMYRCASSPDPGDAQYFGPGTRLTVL.

This clonotype was counted at least ten times. The rearrangement links TRBV5-6 to TRBJ2-1; 8 nucleotides line up with TRBD2. With V trimmed by 0 bases and J by 4 bases, 9 bases remained unmatched. Germline values: CDR1 SGHDT, CDR2 YYEEEE. The CDR3 is 17 residues long. The CDR3 sequence is CASSLDGRATIYNEQFF. The CDR3 DNA follows: TGTGCCAGCAGCTTGGACGGGAGGGCTACCATTTACAATGAGCAGTTCTTC.

The table lists this clonotype with many counts. The chain couples TRBV7-2 to TRBJ1-2, with D unresolved. The V end lost 2 bases, the J end lost 4 bases, and 17 bases lay between the germline ends. The germline V gene encodes CDR1 SGHTA and CDR2 FQGNSA. The CDR3 loop spans 16 amino acids. The CDR3, as DNA: TGTGCCAGCAGCTTATTTGTAGGCAGGACCCTCTATGGCTACACCTTC. The encoded protein is CASSLFVGRTLYGYTF.

This clonotype has just a few counts. This chain joins TRBV4-2 and TRBJ2-7; 12 nucleotides match TRBD2. CDR1 is LGHNA and CDR2 is YNFKEQ in the germline V gene. This CDR3 has 14 residues. The V and J ends lost 4 bases and 2 bases, in that order; junction bases with no gene match: 0. The DNA for the CDR3 is TGTGCCAGCAGCCGACTAGCGGGGGCCTACGAGCAGTACTTC. It specifies CASSRLAGAYEQYF.

The genes are TRBV5-4 and TRBJ1-1, with D hard to call. With 2 bases removed from V and 1 base from J, the gap between germline ends came to 9 bases. The germline gives CDR1 SGHNT, CDR2 YYREEE (reference sequence). The CDR3 is made up of 14 amino acids. For the CDR3, the DNA is TGTGCCAGCAGCTTTTTGTCAGGGAACACTGAAGCTTTCTTT. This gives the protein CASSFLSGNTEAFF.

This clonotype was detected many times. This chain connects TRBV10-3 to TRBJ2-7; TRBD2 matches 12 bases. V lost 0 bases, J lost 2 bases, and 2 bases stayed unmatched. The germline V gene encodes CDR1 ENHRY and CDR2 SYGVKD. The CDR3 spans 16 residues. The chain's CDR3 is CAISESRLAGAYEQYF. Written as DNA, the CDR3 is TGTGCCATCAGTGAGTCGAGACTAGCGGGAGCCTACGAGCAGTACTTC.

The rearrangement uses TRBV30 and TRBJ2-1; D is perhaps TRBD2 (6 bases). This CDR3 is 11 amino acids long. Trimming took 0 bases from V and 15 from J, leaving 12 bases between them. Germline values: CDR1 GTSNPN, CDR2 SVGIG (reference sequence). CDR3 sequence: CAWSVRDSRFF. CDR3 DNA sequence: TGTGCCTGGAGTGTGAGGGACTCCCGGTTCTTC.

This clonotype was observed at least ten times. V usage is TRBV12-3 or TRBV12-4 and J usage is TRBJ2-3; D remains unclear. The CDR3 spans 11 residues. Trimming pared 6 bases from V and 2 bases from J, leaving 3 bases between. CDR3 protein: CASRDTDTQYF. As DNA, the CDR3 is TGTGCCAGCAGGGACACAGATACGCAGTATTTT.